A selection of T cell receptor beta chains follows, all from one sample in a study of control samples from healthy donors and cancer patients. The table came from immunoSEQ multiplex PCR; TCRdb's copy has only in-frame clones and leaves some out. Of roughly 120,000 clones detected, more than 75% appear once; the ten largest clones hold around 4%. Sequenced: PBMCs. These receptors originate from a woman aged 60-75 years with lung cancer. Both conserved end residues are part of each CDR3. Fields, in order: V gene, clone size, J gene, D gene, CDR3 protein, CDR3 DNA. D genes are given only for firm matches. Clone sizes are given selectively: once, few, many, or a class where the clone is expanded.

>TRBV5-1|.|TRBJ2-2|.
CASRRDTSDTGELFF
TGCGCCAGCAGGCGGGACACCTCAGATACCGGGGAGCTGTTTTTT
>TRBV5-4|.|TRBJ2-3|TRBD2
CASSSGTSGSTDTQYF
TGTGCCAGCAGCTCCGGGACTAGCGGCTCCACAGATACGCAGTATTTT
>TRBV2|.|TRBJ2-5|.
CASFFRESPLETQYF
TGTGCCAGCTTTTTCCGGGAGAGTCCATTGGAGACCCAGTACTTC
>TRBV2|.|TRBJ2-7|TRBD1
CAISNGTASYEQYF
TGTGCCATCTCCAACGGGACAGCCTCCTACGAGCAGTACTTC
>TRBV10-3|.|TRBJ1-1|TRBD1
CAISGTGANTEAFF
TGTGCCATCAGCGGGACAGGGGCAAACACTGAAGCTTTCTTT
>TRBV5-6|.|TRBJ2-1|.
CASSLSVTIGYNEQFF
TGTGCCAGCAGCTTGTCGGTGACTATTGGCTACAATGAGCAGTTCTTC
>TRBV7-8|.|TRBJ1-1|.
CASSLVRTYTEAFF
TGTGCCAGCAGCTTAGTAAGGACCTACACTGAAGCTTTCTTT
>TRBV10-1|.|TRBJ1-1|TRBD1
CASSGAGGLNTEAFF
TGCGCCAGCAGTGGGGCAGGGGGCTTAAACACTGAAGCTTTCTTT
>TRBV7-8|.|TRBJ2-1|.
CASSLIWRASSYNEQFF
TGTGCCAGCAGCTTAATCTGGCGGGCGAGCTCCTACAATGAGCAGTTCTTC
>TRBV7-2|.|TRBJ1-1|.
CASSLPPGMNTEAFF
TGTGCCAGCAGCCTTCCTCCGGGGATGAACACTGAAGCTTTCTTT
>TRBV28|.|TRBJ2-7|.
CASSDSAYEQYF
TGTGCCAGCAGTGACAGTGCCTACGAGCAGTACTTC
>TRBV5-1|.|TRBJ1-1|TRBD1
CASSPPGTGPKAAFF
TGCGCCAGCAGCCCCCCCGGGACAGGTCCAAAAGCGGCTTTCTTT
>TRBV5-4|.|TRBJ2-1|TRBD2
CASSPTLGLAGTTYNEQFF
TGTGCCAGCAGCCCGACGTTGGGACTAGCGGGGACGACTTACAATGAGCAGTTCTTC
>TRBV4-1|.|TRBJ2-7|.
CASSQEGFVPGEQYF
TGCGCCAGCAGCCAAGAGGGTTTTGTCCCCGGCGAGCAGTACTTC
>TRBV28|.|TRBJ2-1|.
CAIQSGTASSYNEQFF
TGTGCCATTCAGTCGGGGACCGCGAGCTCCTACAATGAGCAGTTCTTC
>TRBV30|.|TRBJ1-5|.
CAWGAQGSGNQPQHF
TGTGCCTGGGGAGCCCAGGGTAGCGGCAATCAGCCCCAGCATTTT
>TRBV18|once|TRBJ2-2|.
CASSPPTGPNTGELFF
TGTGCCAGCTCACCCCCTACAGGTCCGAACACCGGGGAGCTGTTTTTT
>TRBV4-3|few|TRBJ2-3|TRBD2
CASSRRTSGGWGDTQYF
TGCGCCAGCAGCCGCCGGACTAGCGGGGGTTGGGGAGATACGCAGTATTTT
>TRBV4-3|.|TRBJ1-3|.
CASSQDPTGPSSGNTIYF
TGCGCCAGCAGCCAAGATCCGACAGGTCCGAGCTCTGGAAACACCATATATTTT
>TRBV3-1/TRBV3-2|.|TRBJ1-3|.
CASSQEVGVGNTIYF
TGTGCCAGCAGCCAAGAGGTGGGGGTTGGAAACACCATATATTTT
>TRBV25-1|.|TRBJ2-1|TRBD2
CASAGGSGSDSSYNEQFF
TGTGCCAGCGCCGGGGGAAGCGGGAGTGATAGCTCCTACAATGAGCAGTTCTTC
>TRBV6-6|.|TRBJ1-1|TRBD1
CASEGALNTEAFF
TGTGCCAGCGAGGGGGCCCTGAACACTGAAGCTTTCTTT
>TRBV24-1|.|TRBJ2-1|TRBD2
CATSDPTSGRSNEQFF
TGTGCCACCAGTGATCCGACTAGCGGGAGATCCAATGAGCAGTTCTTC
>TRBV21-1|once|TRBJ2-3|.
CASSKGRTSMSTDTQYF
TGTGCCAGCAGCAAAGGTCGGACAAGCATGAGCACAGATACGCAGTATTTT
>TRBV5-1|few|TRBJ1-6|.
CASSLAAGYSPLHF
TGCGCCAGCAGCTTGGCCGCGGGGTACTCACCCCTCCACTTT
>TRBV29-1|.|TRBJ1-4|.
CSAGGQGREKLFF
TGCAGCGCCGGTGGGCAGGGAAGAGAAAAACTGTTTTTT
>TRBV18|.|TRBJ1-2|.
CASSPPGVYGYTF
TGTGCCAGCTCACCACCCGGTGTTTATGGCTACACCTTC
>TRBV7-3|.|TRBJ2-7|.
CASSLVREGEQYF
TGTGCCAGCAGCCTAGTCAGGGAAGGCGAGCAGTACTTC
>TRBV4-2|.|TRBJ2-7|.
CASSQLIGPAGSYEQYF
TGTGCCAGCAGCCAATTAATAGGCCCAGCGGGCTCCTACGAGCAGTACTTC
>TRBV2|.|TRBJ2-1|TRBD2
CASSAGTSGIEQFF
TGTGCCAGCAGCGCCGGGACTAGCGGTATAGAGCAGTTCTTC
>TRBV19|.|TRBJ2-1|TRBD1
CASSIPNRGPSNNEQFF
TGTGCCAGTAGTATCCCCAACAGGGGACCCTCCAACAATGAGCAGTTCTTC
>TRBV29-1|.|TRBJ1-4|.
CSVDGGTNEKLFF
TGCAGCGTTGACGGGGGGACTAATGAAAAACTGTTTTTT
>TRBV6-1|.|TRBJ1-3|TRBD1
CASSEARDSRVTIYF
TGTGCCAGCAGTGAAGCGCGGGACAGTAGGGTGACCATATATTTT
>TRBV9|.|TRBJ2-5|TRBD2
CASSPGTSGEETQYF
TGTGCCAGCAGCCCCGGGACTAGCGGGGAAGAGACCCAGTACTTC
>TRBV7-3|.|TRBJ2-6|.
CASSFSGANVLTF
TGTGCCAGCAGCTTCTCTGGGGCCAACGTCCTGACTTTC
>TRBV24-1|.|TRBJ2-7|TRBD1
CATSKAGTGWYEQYF
TGTGCCACCAGCAAAGCCGGGACAGGGTGGTACGAGCAGTACTTC
>TRBV19|.|TRBJ1-5|.
CASSIGSQRGQPQHF
TGTGCCAGTAGTATAGGCTCTCAGCGGGGCCAGCCCCAGCATTTT
>TRBV4-2|.|TRBJ2-7|.
CASRGAYEQYF
TGTGCCAGCAGGGGGGCATACGAGCAGTACTTC
>TRBV6-5|.|TRBJ1-6|.
CASSYRGSPIGPLHF
TGTGCCAGCAGTTACAGGGGTTCCCCTATTGGGCCCCTCCACTTT
>TRBV18|.|TRBJ2-1|.
CASSPMASTRVTHNEQFF
TGTGCCAGCTCACCGATGGCCAGTACGCGGGTAACACACAATGAGCAGTTCTTC
>TRBV19|.|TRBJ1-2|.
CASSTGRGSNYGYTF
TGTGCCAGTAGTACCGGAAGGGGCAGCAACTATGGCTACACCTTC
>TRBV19|.|TRBJ2-1|.
CASSIGGANNNEQFF
TGTGCCAGTAGTATAGGGGGGGCGAACAACAATGAGCAGTTCTTC
>TRBV12-3/TRBV12-4|once|TRBJ1-1|.
CASGSTGTEAFF
TGTGCCAGCGGTTCCACTGGGACTGAAGCTTTCTTT
>TRBV5-5|.|TRBJ1-6|.
CASSLGLGGTYSPLHF
TGTGCCAGCAGCTTGGGGCTAGGGGGTACGTACTCACCCCTCCACTTT
>TRBV6-5|few|TRBJ1-2|TRBD1
CASTGQGAGEDGYTF
TGTGCCAGCACGGGACAGGGCGCAGGGGAGGATGGCTACACCTTC
>TRBV2|.|TRBJ2-1|TRBD2
CASTGRLAGSGGSYNEQFF
TGTGCCAGCACCGGGCGACTAGCGGGGAGTGGTGGTTCCTACAATGAGCAGTTCTTC